The sequence of this TCR beta chain was determined in a study of cytomegalovirus exposure and HLA in healthy donors (TCRdb year 2017). In terms of the full investigation: According to an earlier analysis of a few hundred of the donors, some 170 million T cells yielded 90 million to 130 million unique TCR beta sequences and 276 Gb of sequence data. An early release covering roughly 580 HLA-typed donors comprised about 300 gigabases of sequencing data and 85 million or so unique TCR sequences. Of the 300 to 500 genotyped donors, roughly 76% were placed in the genetic ancestry cluster associated with self-reported Caucasian donors. The aim of the study was to test whether cataloging public T cell receptors could identify signatures of past pathogen exposure. The study used immunosequencing to profile the T cell repertoires of 670 or so subjects and linked those repertoires to cytomegalovirus serostatus. A separate validation cohort of more than 100 different subjects was used in addition to the 666-subject first cohort. To predict cytomegalovirus infection status, the study combined high-throughput TCR immunosequencing, statistical association of individual TCRs with disease status, and machine learning. A later analysis re-examined previously published TCR beta repertoires from more than 600 donors and added high-resolution HLA genotyping to investigate patterns of TCR occurrence. Rather than drawing on any new phenotypic data, the later analysis identified candidate immune exposures from TCR beta sequences and the way those sequences occurred across donors. To decide whether each TCR beta V gene segment behaved as functional or pseudogenic, an earlier analysis of 587 of the donors relied on high-throughput TCR beta sequencing. Donor age, sex, ethnicity and CMV serostatus were collected together with the repertoire data. In a later genetic analysis, genome-wide SNP genotypes for about 55% of the roughly 670 donors were used, and that subset was treated as a discovery cohort. All discovery cohort repertoires had been generated using a single sequencing platform. Both class I and class II loci were covered by HLA typing, at four-digit resolution. The number of typed donors differed by locus: about 620-640 for A, B, C, DRB1 and DQB1; 500 to 550 for DQA1; approximately 600 for DPA1; and approximately 450 for DPB1. Several DR-DQ haplotypes were treated as single units for association and clustering because of strong linkage in the cohort. On average, 235,054 unique TCR beta nucleotide sequences were sequenced per donor among more than 350 genotyped donors of the cohort, with about 19% of those sequences being non-productive.

Trimming costs V 2 bases and J 2 bases, and their ends lie 10 bases apart. CDR3 length: 14 amino acids, cysteine to phenylalanine. The DNA shown is the 42-base CDR3, in frame from base 1. CDR1 and CDR2 (SGHAT, FQDESV) derive from the germline V gene (reference sequence). In total, around 600 healthy bone marrow donors made up the cohort. All cohort members were sampled while nominally healthy, although unrecorded immune exposures were likely present. CMV serostatus was recorded as positive for about 300 and negative for about half of the roughly 700 cohort members, whereas no CMV serostatus was recorded for the donor in question. A peripheral blood sample was provided by each donor, and peripheral blood mononuclear cells were used for TCR beta sequencing. The Qiagen DNeasy Blood Extraction Kit was used to extract genomic DNA from the blood cell samples. The count of this clone is one. Its antigen is not yet known. Base-call qualities are not available, and no considerably larger clone is one nucleotide away.

Library creation used the immunoSEQ multiplex PCR assay. A mixture of 60 forward primers for TCR Vbeta segments and 13 reverse primers for TCR Jbeta segments was used in the multiplex PCR. The CDR3 region of rearranged TCR beta genes was amplified from genomic DNA with a multiplex PCR assay. Amplified TCR beta libraries were sequenced as 87-base-pair reads on the Illumina HiSeq System. The authors' pipeline ran thus. A later analysis tallied 75 million to 85 million unique TCR beta chains across the 660 or so repertoires, and around 10 million of those chains were shared by two or more donors. To remove PCR and sequencing errors, raw reads were error-corrected and collapsed into unique sequences using a nearest-neighbor algorithm that merged closely related sequences. V, D and J gene segments were assigned by aligning CDR3 sequences to IMGT reference sequences. Each retained sequence needed at least a six-nucleotide match to both a V gene segment and a J gene segment. A rearrangement was called productive if the CDR3 had no stop codons and remained in frame with V and J, and every other rearrangement was called non-productive. CDR3 was defined by IMGT convention, running from the second conserved V-encoded cysteine to the conserved J-encoded phenylalanine. The earlier analysis of approximately 500 of the donors excluded sequences that lacked an unambiguous match to a single V gene segment. In an earlier analysis of several hundred of the donors, a V segment was called functional when productive rearrangements were above 56.7%, and segregating when the standard deviation between donors exceeded 5%. To diagnose cytomegalovirus status from the catalog of TCR beta chain sequences, a statistical classification framework was built. In a later analysis, TCR nucleotide sequences were compared against IMGT/GENE-DB human TR gene sequences so that V and J genes could be assigned. In a later analysis, CDR3 sequences and most-parsimonious VDJ recombination scenarios were assigned using the TCRdist pipeline. In a later analysis, every TCR beta chain was defined by the combination of its CDR3 amino acid sequence and its V-gene family, and reads without a unique V-gene family were dropped. In a later analysis, several hundred highly shared, low-generation-probability nucleotide sequences were removed to address suspected cross-contamination and a sequencing artifact. A later analysis calculated a clonal expansion index for each public chain from normalized within-repertoire ranks of inferred template counts. Generation probabilities in a later analysis came from a VDJ recombination model fitted to out-of-frame rearrangements, and those results were checked against IGoR. In a later analysis, hypergeometric tests were used to score TCR-TCR, TCR-HLA and TCR-CMV co-occurrence, with a repertoire-size bias correction applied to TCR pairs. A later analysis estimated false discovery rates by permuting HLA or CMV assignments 20 times. In a later analysis, co-occurring TCRs were grouped with DBSCAN, and TCRdist sequence similarity was added when clustering was performed within HLA-allele-positive subsets. Repertoires with fewer than 30,000 or more than 120,000 public chains were left out of co-occurrence clustering, as were five repertoires with anomalous nucleotide sharing. Drawn from immuneACCESS, this table holds only the in-frame rearrangements with V and J called that TCRdb kept. Clones are partly lost; checked studies trace under half to an unresolved V gene and leave the rest unexplained. V and J calls and clone size follow that table, whereas D and trimming were derived from the DNA. For this sample the table gives under 150,000 clones, of which approximately 72% were detected only once. The ten largest clones represent 2.9% of the sample.

Paper-wide results and their limitations: In a later analysis, most CMV-associated TCR beta chains were found to appear HLA-restricted, with HLA associations seemingly driven largely by CMV exposure. Broadly in line with IMGT annotations, most TCR beta V segments showed up in productive rearrangements about 87% or about 30% of the time in an earlier analysis of under 700 of the donors. Sequencing depth was assumed to be roughly uniform across donors in the presence/absence analyses, though that assumption may not hold. Several of the top co-occurrence clusters appeared to be linked to parvovirus B19, influenza, CMV and Epstein-Barr virus, according to a later analysis. V-gene and J-gene trimming of TCR beta chains was associated with a missense DCLRE1C variant in a later genetic analysis, and the association was replicated in an independent cohort. According to a later analysis, TCR association rates differed among HLA loci, with DRB1 alleles showing the most associated TCRs and HLA-C alleles showing the fewest. Only TCR beta chains were sequenced in this cohort, and the absence of alpha or paired-chain data limited detectable features. A further reported finding was that TCR beta sequences accurately predicted the HLA-A and HLA-B alleles for most subjects in the first cohort. Because counts were too low, some 17 rarely observed V segments, including chromosome 9 orphons, were excluded from the earlier analysis of 587 of the donors. At a false discovery rate of 0.05, a later analysis linked 15,000 to 20,000 TCR beta sequences to specific HLA alleles. The only immune exposure information available for the cohort was CMV serostatus. A group of highly shared sequence variants was considered likely to be a technical artifact of the sequencing pipeline. Three of the identified cytomegalovirus-associated TCR beta chains were confirmed in vitro to be specific for cytomegalovirus antigens. According to the authors, the approach could potentially be generalized to other disease states and immunological phenotypes. Most TCR sequences were observed very rarely across donors, whereas some public TCRs were present in many individuals. Because the 87-base-pair reads could not distinguish some IMGT-functional V segments, including TRBV6-2 and TRBV6-3, those segments were excluded. In the study, approximately 150 TCR beta chains were listed as associated with cytomegalovirus. Compared with the roughly 720-donor mean, donors in an Asian-associated ancestry cluster had fewer N-insertions in productive TCRs, according to a later genetic analysis. Linkage disequilibrium might explain the correlated functional status among segregating V segments, but an unknown experimental factor could not be ruled out. A later analysis found that HLA-associated TCR beta chains were more clonally expanded and had lower generation probabilities than equally common non-associated chains. The classifier was reported to diagnose cytomegalovirus status with high specificity and sensitivity in both the original cohort and the validation cohort. When HLA alleles, especially DR and DQ, strongly co-occurred, attributing TCR associations to individual alleles was difficult. Because HLA typing was missing for some donors at each locus, association tests included only the typed subset.

In this chain, TRBV11-1 is recombined with TRBJ2-7; the D gene remains uncertain. The sample taken for sequencing was PBMCs. This sequence was found in a human donor in good health. CDR3 sequence: CASSLFPGTYEQYF. The sequenced DNA: TGTGCCAGCAGCTTATTTCCGGGTACCTACGAGCAGTACTTC. Outside the CDR3, residues come from the reference TRBV11-1 and TRBJ2-7 proteins, so the full variable domain is: EAEVAQSPRYKITEKSQAVAFWCDPISGHATLYWYRQILGQGPELLVQFQDESVVDDSQLPKDRFSAERLKGVDSTLKIQPAELGDSAMYLCASSLFPGTYEQYFGPGTRLTVT.